This TCR beta chain was captured in a study of cytomegalovirus exposure and HLA in healthy donors. Across the study: Earlier results showed almost 120 million unique TCR beta sequences derived from about 179 million T cells.

The CDR3 extends over 16 amino acids. CDR1 is LNHDA, CDR2 SQIVND, per germline (reference sequence). V was shortened by 5 bases and J by 0 bases, with 14 bases between the two germline ends. This clone was found once. As yet, its antigen is unknown. PCR amplification relied on 60 Vbeta primers (plus 13 Jbeta primers). Methods used by the authors: Counted up in a later analysis, unique TCR beta chains came to about 83 million, with around 12 million shared. The data were produced by immunoSEQ multiplex PCR, yet TCRdb's version contains in-frame clones alone and is incomplete. V, J and clone size are those of that table, while D and trimming were read from the DNA. Among 150,000 to 200,000 clones listed, 75% to 90% were seen once. Study-wide findings and caveats: Prediction of most subjects' HLA-A and HLA-B alleles by TCR beta sequences was reportedly accurate. Later findings reportedly placed an Asian-associated ancestry cluster below the roughly 700-donor mean for N-insertions.

This chain links TRBV19 with TRBJ2-1; D not certain. What was sequenced was PBMCs. This TCR came from a young man in good health and CMV-seronegative. DNA of the CDR3: TGTGCCAGTAGTGCCACTCATAACCCCTCCTACAATGAGCAGTTCTTC. As protein: CASSATHNPSYNEQFF.